The rows below give T cell receptor beta chains drawn from one sample of a study of blood T cell repertoires in COVID-19. Repertoires were generated with immunoSEQ multiplex PCR, while TCRdb's copy carries only in-frame clones and drops some. Counted here are approximately 34,000 clones, about nine tenths occurring once; the ten biggest clones make up over 12%. What was sequenced was peripheral blood. The receptors come from a man aged 55 to 70 with active COVID-19. Each CDR3 is given with its conserved first and last residue. Each record gives: D gene, J gene, CDR3 length, V gene, clone size, CDR3 protein, CDR3 DNA. The D gene is left open where the match is weak. Clone size appears in some rows only: once, few, many, or a class for an expanded clone.

. TRBJ2-5 13 TRBV18 . CASSSSYQETQYF TGTGCCAGCTCATCTTCGTACCAAGAGACCCAGTACTTC
. TRBJ1-3 14 TRBV6-5 . CASSLRFSGNTIYF TGTGCCAGCAGCCTCAGGTTCTCTGGAAACACCATATATTTT
. TRBJ1-5 13 TRBV7-2 once CASSPASGKPQHF TGTGCCAGCAGCCCGGCGAGCGGTAAGCCCCAGCATTTT
. TRBJ1-2 13 TRBV7-9 . CASSLDSDYGYTF TGTGCCAGCAGCTTAGACAGTGACTATGGCTACACCTTC
. TRBJ2-7 15 TRBV7-6 . CASSSSTQGPYEQYF TGTGCCAGCAGCTCAAGTACACAGGGACCCTACGAGCAGTACTTC
. TRBJ1-3 14 TRBV9 . CASSAVPQGNTIYF TGTGCCAGCAGCGCCGTTCCACAGGGAAACACCATATATTTT
. TRBJ1-2 15 TRBV7-7 . CASSLSSYLNYGYTF TGTGCCAGCAGCCTGTCCTCTTATCTTAACTATGGCTACACCTTC
TRBD2 TRBJ2-7 14 TRBV5-4 . CASSPKRGAHEQYF TGTGCCAGCAGCCCGAAGCGGGGGGCCCACGAGCAGTACTTC
TRBD1 TRBJ1-4 16 TRBV4-3 once CASSQDIRAGGEKLFF TGCGCCAGCAGCCAAGATATTAGGGCAGGGGGTGAAAAACTGTTTTTT
. TRBJ1-2 14 TRBV2 few CASSVDSSSYGYTF TGTGCCAGCAGTGTTGACAGCTCCTCCTATGGCTACACCTTC
TRBD1 TRBJ1-2 15 TRBV5-4 . CASSQPGQGRYGYTF TGTGCCAGCAGCCAACCGGGACAGGGTCGATATGGCTACACCTTC
TRBD2 TRBJ2-2 13 TRBV28 . CASSLREGGELFF TGTGCCAGCAGTCTCCGGGAGGGCGGGGAGCTGTTTTTT
TRBD1 TRBJ1-5 14 TRBV29-1 . CSVGAGGYNQPQHF TGCAGCGTTGGGGCAGGGGGGTACAATCAGCCCCAGCATTTT
. TRBJ1-5 14 TRBV5-1 . CASSFVRTNQPQHF TGCGCCAGCAGCTTTGTCCGGACAAATCAGCCCCAGCATTTT
. TRBJ1-1 13 TRBV7-8 . CASSADRIKQAFF TGTGCCAGCAGCGCTGACAGGATAAAGCAGGCTTTCTTT
. TRBJ2-3 13 TRBV7-3 . CASRRTSTDTQYF TGTGCCAGCAGACGGACTAGCACAGATACGCAGTATTTT
TRBD1 TRBJ1-5 14 TRBV6-5 once CASRGTGGNQPQHF TGTGCCAGCAGGGGGACAGGGGGCAATCAGCCCCAGCATTTT
. TRBJ2-4 13 TRBV27 . CASSEGVKNIQYF TGTGCCAGCAGTGAGGGGGTCAAAAACATTCAGTACTTC
TRBD2 TRBJ2-3 17 TRBV19 . CATGQRGVSDRTDTQYF TGTGCCACCGGGCAGCGGGGGGTTTCGGATAGGACAGATACGCAGTATTTT
. TRBJ1-6 14 TRBV7-2 . CASSLRGWNSPLHF TGTGCCAGCAGCTTAAGGGGCTGGAATTCACCCCTCCACTTT
TRBD1 TRBJ2-7 13 TRBV11-1 . CASRRGQGYEQYF TGTGCCAGCAGAAGGGGACAGGGTTACGAGCAGTACTTC
TRBD2 TRBJ2-5 16 TRBV18 once CASSPTSGREGETQYF TGTGCCAGCTCACCAACCAGCGGGAGAGAAGGAGAGACCCAGTACTTC
TRBD1 TRBJ2-7 16 TRBV2 . CASNSIRDRADYEQYF TGTGCCAGCAACTCGATCCGGGACAGGGCCGACTACGAGCAGTACTTC
TRBD1 TRBJ2-1 16 TRBV7-2 . CASSPPGTGGYNEQFF TGTGCCAGCAGCCCCCCCGGGACAGGGGGTTACAATGAGCAGTTCTTC
. TRBJ2-1 16 TRBV11-2 . CASSSNTGSSYNEQFF TGTGCCAGCAGCTCTAACACAGGGAGCTCCTACAATGAGCAGTTCTTC
TRBD2 TRBJ2-5 17 TRBV7-9 . CASSLKIGLADQETQYF TGTGCCAGCAGCTTGAAGATCGGGCTAGCGGACCAAGAGACCCAGTACTTC
. TRBJ1-2 14 TRBV6-2/TRBV6-3 . CASSYSGPPYGYTF TGTGCCAGCAGTTACTCGGGGCCGCCGTATGGCTACACCTTC
. TRBJ1-2 14 TRBV7-9 . CASSSLRGKDGYTF TGTGCCAGCAGCTCCCTGAGGGGGAAGGATGGCTACACCTTC
. TRBJ2-7 14 TRBV9 . CASSVGGREYEQYF TGTGCCAGCAGCGTAGGGGGCAGAGAGTACGAGCAGTACTTC
. TRBJ1-4 13 TRBV7-9 . CASSWSRVEKLFF TGTGCCAGCAGCTGGTCCAGGGTCGAAAAACTGTTTTTT
. TRBJ1-3 12 TRBV7-9 once CASSELGNTIYF TGTGCCAGCAGCGAACTCGGAAACACCATATATTTT
TRBD2 TRBJ2-5 16 TRBV9 once CASSTQKSGGGETQYF TGTGCCAGCAGCACGCAAAAATCGGGCGGGGGAGAGACCCAGTACTTC
TRBD2 TRBJ2-2 17 TRBV4-2 . CASSPAGGRQHTGELFF TGTGCCAGCAGCCCCGCGGGGGGGAGACAGCACACCGGGGAGCTGTTTTTT
. TRBJ2-3 14 TRBV19 . CASSIGRGTDTQYF TGTGCCAGTAGTATCGGCAGGGGCACAGATACGCAGTATTTT
TRBD2 TRBJ2-2 17 TRBV7-2 . CASSRPAGGPNTGELFF TGTGCCAGCAGCAGGCCCGCGGGAGGGCCGAACACCGGGGAGCTGTTTTTT
. TRBJ2-2 14 TRBV19 . CATETGANTGELFF TGTGCCACGGAGACAGGAGCGAACACCGGGGAGCTGTTTTTT
TRBD2 TRBJ2-3 15 TRBV13 . CASSLAGGRRDTQYF TGTGCCAGCAGCTTAGCGGGAGGGAGGAGAGATACGCAGTATTTT
TRBD1 TRBJ1-2 10 TRBV12-3/TRBV12-4 . CASQGQKTSF TGTGCCAGCCAGGGACAGAAAACGTCCTTC
. TRBJ2-7 16 TRBV28 . CASSFTTGTLTYEQYF TGTGCCAGCAGTTTCACCACAGGGACGTTAACCTACGAGCAGTACTTC
TRBD1 TRBJ1-2 13 TRBV28 . CASSPDRLHGYTF TGTGCCAGCAGTCCGGACAGGTTACATGGCTACACCTTC
TRBD1 TRBJ2-7 19 TRBV7-8 . CASSPSQSTGGSRGTKQYF TGTGCCAGCAGCCCGAGCCAATCAACAGGGGGCAGCCGCGGTACGAAGCAGTACTTC
. TRBJ2-7 17 TRBV27 . CASILRCPGQTRYEQYF TGTGCCAGCATATTGCGATGCCCCGGACAGACCCGCTACGAGCAGTACTTC
. TRBJ2-5 15 TRBV4-1 . CASSQDLEYQETQYF TGCGCCAGCAGCCAAGATCTGGAGTACCAAGAGACCCAGTACTTC
. TRBJ1-2 14 TRBV20-1 once CSASDAGTGHGYTF TGCAGTGCTAGTGACGCGGGGACGGGGCATGGCTACACCTTC
. TRBJ2-5 13 TRBV19 . CASSKDIQETQYF TGTGCCAGTAGCAAGGACATCCAAGAGACCCAGTACTTC
. TRBJ1-5 14 TRBV6-1 . CASSEASGRWSQHF TGTGCCAGCAGTGAAGCTTCAGGGAGGTGGTCCCAGCATTTT
TRBD2 TRBJ2-1 16 TRBV6-6 . CASSQPLAGGRVEQFF TGTGCCAGCAGCCAGCCACTAGCGGGGGGGCGGGTTGAGCAGTTCTTC
TRBD2 TRBJ2-7 15 TRBV7-2 . CASSFLGGVSYEQYF TGTGCCAGCAGCTTCTTGGGGGGGGTCTCCTACGAGCAGTACTTC
TRBD1 TRBJ1-1 15 TRBV14 once CASSRAGTGGTEAFF TGTGCCAGCAGTAGAGCCGGGACAGGGGGAACTGAAGCTTTCTTT
TRBD2 TRBJ2-5 17 TRBV7-8 . CASSLVLAGGPGKTQYF TGTGCCAGCAGCTTAGTCTTAGCGGGGGGGCCCGGGAAGACCCAGTACTTC
TRBD1 TRBJ1-3 16 TRBV18 . CASSPKTGVSGNTIYF TGTGCCAGCTCACCAAAGACAGGGGTCTCTGGAAACACCATATATTTT
. TRBJ2-3 13 TRBV30 . CAWSSRVGDTQYF TGTGCCTGGAGTTCCCGAGTCGGAGATACGCAGTATTTT
. TRBJ2-3 14 TRBV7-2 . CASSHGLITDTQYF TGTGCCAGCAGCCATGGACTAATTACAGATACGCAGTATTTT